These 14 T cell receptor beta chains originate from one sample sequenced in a study of T cell responses to AZD1222 COVID-19 vaccine. Profiling relied on immunoSEQ multiplex PCR, and the TCRdb table lists in-frame clones only, not all of them. The sample contains 28,000 or so clones, roughly 85% of which appear only once. The input for sequencing was peripheral blood, taken 28 days after the second AZD1222 dose. These receptors were collected from an adult who received the AZD1222 COVID-19 vaccine.

The rearrangement joins TRBV6-5 to TRBJ2-5; D possibly matches TRBD1 or TRBD2 (5 bases each). Germline V gives CDR1 MNHEY, CDR2 SVGAGI. V was pared by 2 bases and J by 1 base, with 5 bases between. This CDR3 has 13 amino acids. The CDR3 loop reads CASSYGGQETQYF. The CDR3 region has the DNA TGTGCCAGCAGTTACGGGGGCCAAGAGACCCAGTACTTC.

V gene TRBV28 combines with J gene TRBJ1-1; D is unresolved. Germline V gene data show CDR1 as MDHEN and CDR2 as SYDVKM. There are 14 residues in the CDR3. The V end lost 2 bases, the J end lost 1 base, and 8 bases lay between the germline ends. CDR3 sequence reads: CASSLGSPNTEAFF. The CDR3 nucleotides are TGTGCCAGCAGTTTAGGTAGTCCGAACACTGAAGCTTTCTTT.

The chain recombines TRBV20-1 with TRBJ1-1, with 12 bases lining up with TRBD1. The trim removed 3 bases at V and 2 bases at J, leaving 7 bases unmatched. In germline, CDR1 is DFQATT, CDR2 SNEGSKA (reference sequence). The CDR3 spans 16 residues. DNA of the CDR3: TGCAGTGCTAGTTACGGGACAGGGGGCTTAAACACTGAAGCTTTCTTT. Amino acid sequence: CSASYGTGGLNTEAFF.

This chain uses TRBV12-5 with TRBJ2-5; perhaps TRBD1 as D (6 bases). V was shortened by 6 bases and J by 7 bases, with 18 bases between the two germline ends. The CDR3 runs to 14 residues. CDR1 is LGHNT and CDR2 is FRNRAP in the germline V gene. The CDR3 region is CASGPGDTLRTQYF. The CDR3 coding sequence is TGTGCTAGTGGACCCGGGGACACCCTCAGGACCCAGTACTTC.

The chain is built from TRBV5-1 and TRBJ2-7; 7 bases fit TRBD1. V lost 4 bases, J lost 6 bases, and 7 bases stayed unmatched. Germline V gives CDR1 SGHRS, CDR2 YFSETQ. The CDR3 extends over 13 amino acids. DNA of the CDR3: TGCGCCAGCAGCCCGACAACAGGGGCCGAGCAGTACTTC. Encoded protein: CASSPTTGAEQYF.

The rearrangement links TRBV7-2 to TRBJ1-1; D is unclear. Between the trimmed V and J ends, which lost 1 base and 1 base, there was a span of 7 bases. The length of the CDR3 is 14 residues. Germline-derived CDR1 and CDR2 are SGHTA and FQGNSA. The CDR3 protein is CASSLGRRNTEAFF. CDR3 DNA sequence: TGTGCCAGCAGCTTAGGGCGCCGGAACACTGAAGCTTTCTTT.

A remark on this clone: At one of its ends the junction is not consistent with the germline gene, which may arise from a read error. This CDR3 reads CASSLDRGFNSPLHF. The DNA for the CDR3 is TGTGCCAGCAGTTTGGACAGGGGGTTCAATTCACCCCTCCACTTT. The chain combines TRBV5-4 with TRBJ1-6, with 10 positions matching TRBD1. The CDR3 length is 15 residues. Germline V CDR1 and CDR2: SGHNT, YYREEE (reference sequence).

The table lists this clone with a count of one. The CDR3 loop reads CASSLSGQNSPLHF. The CDR3 DNA is TGTGCCAGCAGCTTATCCGGACAGAATTCACCCCTCCACTTT. This sequence joins TRBV11-1 and TRBJ1-6; a possible D gene is TRBD1 (6 bases). This CDR3 has 14 residues. CDR1 and CDR2 from the germline V gene are SGHAT and FQDESV (reference sequence). V shed 2 bases and J shed 7 bases, with 9 bases lying between them.

The chain couples TRBV9 to TRBJ2-7, with D possibly matching TRBD1 (6 bases). V lost 0 bases and J lost 5, with 12 bases in between. CDR1 and CDR2 from the germline V gene are SGDLS and YYNGEE. This CDR3 has 14 amino acids. The CDR3 protein is CASSVDVGANEQYF. The CDR3 DNA is TGTGCCAGCAGCGTAGATGTGGGGGCCAACGAGCAGTACTTC.

This clone was observed a handful of times. The chain is built from TRBV7-9 and TRBJ1-5; D uncertain. This CDR3 contains 14 residues. The germline V and J ends were trimmed by 2 bases and 0 bases, with 5 bases remaining between them. In germline, CDR1 is SEHNR, CDR2 FQNEAQ (reference sequence). CDR3 nucleotide sequence: TGTGCCAGCAGCTTATCGGCTAGCAATCAGCCCCAGCATTTT. It encodes CASSLSASNQPQHF.

J is TRBJ2-2 and V is TRBV19; 8 bases line up with TRBD1. This CDR3 is built from 14 residues. V dropped 7 bases and J dropped 0; count of bases not matched to a gene: 1. Germline V gene sequence: CDR1 LNHDA, CDR2 SQIVND (reference sequence). This CDR3 reads CASKQGANTGELFF. DNA for the CDR3: TGTGCCAGTAAACAGGGGGCGAACACCGGGGAGCTGTTTTTT.

This chain connects TRBV7-2 to TRBJ1-4; TRBD1 agrees at 9 bases. This CDR3 is 15 amino acids long. Looked up from germline, CDR1 is SGHTA and CDR2 is FQGNSA. Trimming took 2 bases from V and 8 from J; bases not matched to a gene: 6. The CDR3 reads CASSLLGQGREKLFF. DNA for the CDR3: TGTGCCAGCAGCTTACTGGGACAGGGACGGGAAAAACTGTTTTTT.

The chain combines TRBV12-3 or TRBV12-4 with TRBJ2-3; 8 nucleotides align to TRBD2. V trimming: 4 bases; J trimming: 4 bases; junction bases outside the gene matches: 1. This CDR3 is built from 13 residues. CDR3 in amino acids: CASSSGGADTQYF. Written as DNA, the CDR3 is TGTGCCAGCAGTTCGGGGGGGGCAGATACGCAGTATTTT.

The chain links TRBV7-9 to TRBJ2-5, with a tentative D call TRBD2 (5 bases). This CDR3 has 15 amino acids. Germline-derived CDR1 and CDR2 are SEHNR and FQNEAQ (reference sequence). Deletions cut 1 base from V and 1 base from J, with 10 bases between. The CDR3 here is CASSLVGGFQETQYF. In DNA form, the CDR3 reads TGTGCCAGCAGCTTAGTAGGAGGTTTCCAAGAGACCCAGTACTTC. The full variable domain, rest sourced from reference TRBV7-9 and TRBJ2-5, is DTGVSQNPRHKITKRGQNVTFRCDPISEHNRLYWYRQTLGQGPEFLTYFQNEAQLEKSRLLSDRFSAERPKGSFSTLEIQRTEQGDSAMYLCASSLVGGFQETQYFGPGTRLLVL.